The clone carrying this TCR beta chain has only a few counts. These data belong to a study of blood T cells in healthy people across ages. A second 7 to 11 cycle PCR used barcoded and J-beta primers. Each CDR3 protein gets one entry after TCRdb re-called the 5' RACE reads with MiXCR. Found here are around 1,500,000 distinct CDR3 sequences, 25% to 30% of them singletons; the top ten hold about 8%. Germline assignment: CDR1 LGHDT and CDR2 YNNKEL (reference sequence). Trimming at V came to 4 bases and at J to 9 bases, leaving 7 bases not matched to a gene. This CDR3 has 15 residues. The sequenced material came from blood. The V call is TRBV3-1, the J call TRBJ2-1; 12 nucleotides align to TRBD2. This receptor was taken from a young woman in good health. The CDR3 region is CASSPGLAGRSEQFF. For the CDR3, the DNA is TGTGCCAGCAGCCCTGGACTAGCGGGGAGGTCTGAGCAGTTCTTC.